This T cell receptor beta chain was captured by sequencing in a study of cytomegalovirus exposure and HLA in healthy donors. Study-level points and caveats: Researchers reported in a later analysis that a missense DCLRE1C variant was tied to TCR beta V- and J-gene trimming. In vitro, a few CMV-associated chains proved specific for CMV antigens.

This CDR3 comprises 13 residues. CDR1 is LNHDA and CDR2 is SQIVND in the germline V gene (reference sequence). V dropped 5 bases and J dropped 8 bases, with 14 bases sitting between them. PCR was performed using 60 Vbeta and 13 Jbeta primers. Repertoires were generated with immunoSEQ multiplex PCR, while TCRdb's copy carries only in-frame clones and drops some. The sample holds roughly 66,000 clones, around 81% seen once. On this clone: Its antigen is as yet unknown.

The V gene is TRBV19, the J gene TRBJ2-3, with D possibly TRBD2 on 5 matching bases. Sequencing used PBMCs. The sequence was collected from a man in his fifties or sixties in good health and CMV-seronegative. The CDR3 loop is CASSLDFPRTQYF. In DNA, the CDR3 is TGTGCCAGTAGTTTGGACTTTCCCCGTACGCAGTATTTT.